This T cell receptor (beta chain) was retrieved from a study of regulatory and conventional T cells in RAG deficiency. Regarding this clone: Its antigen is not identified.

General study findings and limits: Patient subsets had shorter CDR3s; Omenn Treg-Tconv overlap exceeded 75%. RAG-deficient patients showed markedly lower Shannon entropy and higher Simpson indices than control T-cell subsets. Compared with controls, unique Treg TCR beta sequences dropped approximately 100-fold in Omenn syndrome and CID/AS.

Trimming shortened V by 8 bases and J by 4 bases, and 8 bases separated the two germline ends. The CDR3 consists of 11 residues. Germline values: CDR1 MDHEN, CDR2 SYDVKM. Conventional CD4+ T cells were sorted from blood as CD25-low CD127-high cells. The protocol was immunoSEQ multiplex PCR, while the TCRdb copy is restricted to in-frame clones and leaves out a portion. The table has 25,000 to 30,000 clones, around 96% seen once. Another study also made use of these data, one on regulatory T cells. That paper adds: Primers: 52 TRBV forward and 13 TRBJ reverse.

Sequencing used CD25- CD4+ T cells sorted from blood. The receptor comes from a human donor in good health. V gene TRBV28 combines with J gene TRBJ1-2; D gene uncertain. CDR3 in DNA: TGTGCCAGCGGGCCGGTCTATGGCTACACCTTC. Its translation is CASGPVYGYTF.